The T cell receptor (beta chain) under discussion was sequenced for a study of immune evolution from preneoplasia to lung adenocarcinoma. V was pared by 4 bases and J by 6 bases, with 21 bases between. Germline lookup yields CDR1 MGHRA and CDR2 YSYEKL. This CDR3 contains 16 residues. Patient tissue came from resections in Japan or China, 2014–2017. On this clone itself: Its target is not known.

The study, taken as a whole, reports: Top clone frequencies peaked in normal lung, apparently declining through invasive adenocarcinoma. KRAS-mutant nodules had the highest T cell clonality.

Data came from immunoSEQ multiplex PCR; TCRdb stores just in-frame clones and leaves some out. The repertoire consists of some 3,500 clones, with more than 75% occurring once and the leading ten covering around 15%. The chain uses TRBV4-1 and TRBJ1-1, with D unclear. The source is a person aged 60-79 years with lung adenocarcinoma. The specimen was FFPE minimally invasive lung adenocarcinoma tissue. CDR3 sequence (DNA): TGCGCCAGCAGCCCCAACGTCAGGCCCTTTTTGGCTGAAGCTTTCTTT. Its translation is CASSPNVRPFLAEAFF.